The rows below give T cell receptor beta chains drawn from one sample of a study of cytomegalovirus exposure and HLA in healthy donors. Sequenced by immunoSEQ multiplex PCR; TCRdb stores in-frame clones only, minus some. Here the sample spans 140,000 to 150,000 clones, approximately 73% being singletons. The sample was PBMCs. Receptor source: a woman between 18 and 29 years old in good health and CMV-seronegative. CDR3s include the opening cysteine and the closing phenylalanine or tryptophan.

v_call cdr3_length cdr3_aa
TRBV4-1 14 CASSQDDRDYEQYF
TRBV18 14 CASSPLRGSSGYTF
TRBV18 16 CASSPRGASSYNEQFF
TRBV18 16 CASSPGLGVRNQPQHF
TRBV25-1 15 CASSRGFQANEKLFF
TRBV4-1 16 CASSRLSGTGHSPLHF
TRBV6-5 14 CASSYDRTKYQAFF
TRBV11-3 15 CASSLDPGATGELFF
TRBV28 15 CASSSLGQGIGELFF
TRBV6-5 13 CASSGGWEETQYF
TRBV6-6 16 CASRHPSTTGINEQFF
TRBV6-5 11 CASSLADTQYF
TRBV6-6 13 CASGSGRADTQYF
TRBV7-2 14 CASSLATGNQPQHF
TRBV7-8 17 CASSFRRGTGGQETQYF
TRBV27 16 CASSLLGAGLSNEQFF
TRBV7-8 15 CASSLARTGRQPQHF
TRBV9 16 CASSHLGGALNNEQFF
TRBV7-2 17 CASSSGQTGVAGNTIYF
TRBV19 16 CASSIKRQGSYNEQFF
TRBV7-3 13 CASSPGTEDTQYF
TRBV19 15 CASSLTGGLGNTIYF
TRBV7-3 17 CASSLAPGQTNTGELFF